The rows below give T cell receptor beta chains drawn from one sample of a study of shared clonotypes between healthy human individuals. Measured with immunoSEQ multiplex PCR; TCRdb has only the in-frame clones, and not every one. Of over 950,000 clones in the sample, 77% were seen once. The sequenced material came from memory CD4+ T cells from PBMCs. Receptors were obtained from a man aged 18 to 30 in good health. Some clones in this sample may be carry-over from other donors' samples. CDR3s include the opening cysteine and the closing phenylalanine or tryptophan. A D gene is named only where the DNA matches it firmly. Size values are once, few and many counts, or a class for expanded clones, and some rows have none.

>TRBV9|-|TRBJ2-1|TRBD1
CASSVIGTANEQFF
TGTGCCAGCAGCGTAATCGGGACAGCCAATGAGCAGTTCTTC
>TRBV15|-|TRBJ1-3|-
CATSSNSGDSRNTIYF
TGTGCCACCAGCTCGAATTCAGGGGACTCCCGAAACACCATATATTTT
>TRBV9|-|TRBJ1-1|-
CASNRESGTEAFF
TGTGCCAGCAACAGGGAGTCTGGCACTGAAGCTTTCTTT
>TRBV7-9|-|TRBJ2-3|TRBD2
CASSLRLAGTMDTQYF
TGTGCCAGCAGCTTACGGCTAGCGGGAACCATGGATACGCAGTATTTT
>TRBV6-1|-|TRBJ2-1|-
CASSEARAEQFF
TGTGCCAGCAGTGAAGCGCGAGCAGAGCAGTTCTTC
>TRBV7-2|-|TRBJ2-7|TRBD1
CASSLGQAGEQYF
TGTGCCAGCAGCCTTGGACAGGCCGGCGAGCAGTACTTC
>TRBV5-6|once|TRBJ1-2|TRBD1
CASSWRQGAYGYTF
TGTGCCAGCAGCTGGAGACAGGGGGCCTATGGCTACACCTTC
>TRBV19|-|TRBJ2-2|-
CASRPQGTNTGELFF
TGTGCCAGTAGACCGCAGGGGACGAACACCGGGGAGCTGTTTTTT
>TRBV7-3|-|TRBJ2-1|TRBD2
CASSAPHLAGGQFF
TGTGCCAGCAGTGCGCCCCATTTGGCGGGAGGGCAGTTCTTC
>TRBV27|-|TRBJ2-5|TRBD2
CASSARGGRRSETQYF
TGTGCCAGCAGTGCGCGCGGGGGGCGCAGATCTGAGACCCAGTACTTC
>TRBV5-1|-|TRBJ2-3|TRBD1
CASSAQGETQYF
TGCGCCAGCAGCGCGCAGGGGGAGACGCAGTATTTT
>TRBV30|few|TRBJ1-5|TRBD1
CAWSSGQGNQPQHF
TGTGCCTGGAGTTCGGGACAGGGCAATCAGCCCCAGCATTTT
>TRBV30|-|TRBJ2-3|TRBD2
CAWTRLTSGTDTQYF
TGTGCCTGGACCCGCCTAACTAGCGGCACAGATACGCAGTATTTT
>TRBV6-1|-|TRBJ2-1|-
CASSSDLTGYNEQFF
TGTGCCAGCAGTTCGGACCTTACAGGCTACAATGAGCAGTTCTTC
>TRBV5-1|-|TRBJ2-1|-
CASSPGLLDSNEQFF
TGCGCCAGCAGCCCGGGGTTACTAGACAGCAATGAGCAGTTCTTC
>TRBV5-1|-|TRBJ1-1|-
CASSFDGGNTEAFF
TGCGCCAGCAGCTTTGATGGGGGGAACACTGAAGCTTTCTTT